The present entry profiles one TCR beta chain with its context. Its antigen is unidentified. The data were taken from a study of post-analysis software for immune sequencing data. Study conclusions and caveats: Significantly lower normalized Chao1 diversity was found in patients with multiple sclerosis relative to controls. Patients used a few TRBV segments, including TRBV5-6, TRBV5-1 and TRBV20-1, more often than controls.

With 2 bases removed from V and 0 bases from J, the gap between germline ends came to 11 bases. The CDR3 is 15 residues long. In germline, CDR1 is MNHNS, CDR2 SASEGT. Carried by the TCR beta cDNA libraries were unique molecular identifiers. T cells numbering roughly 0.95 to 10 million gave rise to about 490,000 cDNA molecules. TCRdb redid the calling of the PCR reads with MiXCR, one entry per CDR3 protein. The table records roughly 570,000 distinct CDR3 sequences, 30% to 40% of them present only once. The chain is built from TRBV6-1 and TRBJ2-7, with TRBD2 as a possible D gene (6 bases). The sequencing input was blood. The clonotype originates from a girl under 18 with multiple sclerosis. The CDR3 DNA reads TGTGCCAGCAGTGAACGACGGGGGACCTCCTACGAGCAGTACTTC. As protein: CASSERRGTSYEQYF.